Listed here are 15 T cell receptor beta chains from one sample, sequenced in a study of shared clonotypes between healthy human individuals. TCRdb keeps only in-frame clones here, not all; method: immunoSEQ multiplex PCR. The table shows around 980,000 clones, with around three quarters occurring only once. Sequenced sample: memory CD4+ T cells from PBMCs. As for subset: CD45RA-negative fraction. The receptors were sampled from a man in his late teens or twenties in good health. Some clones in this sample may be carry-over from other donors' samples.

The chain couples TRBV5-1 to TRBJ2-1, with TRBD2 matching over 10 bases. V shed 1 base and J 7 bases; nucleotides not matched to a gene: 5. CDR1 and CDR2 (germline): SGHRS, YFSETQ. This CDR3 has 15 amino acids. This CDR3 is CASSLTSGNQNEQFF. Written as DNA, the CDR3 is TGCGCCAGCAGCTTGACTAGCGGGAATCAGAATGAGCAGTTCTTC.

J is TRBJ2-4 and V is TRBV27, with D possibly TRBD2 on 5 matching bases. The CDR3 consists of 18 residues. V was cut by 6 bases and J by 0 bases, with 21 bases left in between. Germline CDR1 reads MNHEY; CDR2 reads SMNVEV (reference sequence). CDR3 region: CASRPEPFRRLAKNIQYF. The CDR3 nucleotides are TGTGCCAGCAGACCCGAACCCTTTCGGAGGTTAGCCAAAAACATTCAGTACTTC.

DNA of the CDR3: TGTGCCAGCAGCTTTAGGGGCGGGGGTCCGGGAGTCTACGAGCAGTACTTC. Its translation is CASSFRGGGPGVYEQYF. The J gene is TRBJ2-7, the V gene TRBV7-2, with 7 bases aligning to TRBD2. CDR1 is SGHTA, CDR2 FQGNSA, per germline. V lost 3 bases and J lost 3; bases outside the gene matches: 14. The CDR3 consists of 17 residues.

V and J are TRBV4-1 and TRBJ2-2, with D unclear. V lost 7 bases to trimming and J lost 2 bases, with 11 bases between them. Germline CDR1 MGHRA, CDR2 YSYEKL. The CDR3 length is 14 residues. For the CDR3, the DNA is TGCGCCAGCAAACCGAACATAAACACCGGGGAGCTGTTTTTT. Encoded protein: CASKPNINTGELFF.

As concerns this clone: A far larger clone differs by one base, so this is likely a read error. This rearrangement joins TRBV4-1 to TRBJ2-1; D is possibly TRBD2 (5 bases). Germline-derived CDR1 and CDR2 are MGHRA and YSYEKL. The CDR3 runs to 16 residues. The CDR3 loop reads CTSSREGPPSYNEQFF. In DNA form, the CDR3 reads TGCACCAGCAGCCGAGAGGGTCCGCCCTCCTACAATGAGCAGTTCTTC.

The chain employs TRBV29-1 and TRBJ1-3; 8 nucleotides line up with TRBD1. V lost 7 bases and J lost 2; bases outside the gene matches: 7. The CDR3 spans 14 residues. The germline CDR1 and CDR2 sequences are SQVTM and ANQGSEA. Written as DNA, the CDR3 is TGCAGCGCTGCACCGGACAGGGCTGGAAACACCATATATTTT. Amino acids: CSAAPDRAGNTIYF.

The chain couples TRBV28 to TRBJ1-2, with 9 bases lining up with TRBD1. Germline V lookup: CDR1 MDHEN, CDR2 SYDVKM. This CDR3 is 16 amino acids long. The J segment lost 8 bases and the V segment lost 7 bases, leaving 17 bases of the junction unmatched. The DNA of the CDR3 is TGTGCCAGCAATCCCGCGACGGGACAGGGCGTCGGAGGCTACACCTTC. Translated: CASNPATGQGVGGYTF.

This sequence joins TRBV5-4 and TRBJ2-5; 12 bases map to TRBD2. Germline loops: CDR1 SGHNT, CDR2 YYREEE (reference sequence). CDR3 length equals 15 residues. V was pared by 4 bases and J by 1 base, with 2 bases of the junction left unmatched. The CDR3 DNA reads as TGTGCCAGCAGCCCGACTAGCGGGAGCCAAGAGACCCAGTACTTC. Protein product: CASSPTSGSQETQYF.

The J gene is TRBJ2-1, the V gene TRBV7-7, with 9 nucleotides matching TRBD1. The CDR3 has 13 residues. Germline V gene data show CDR1 as SSHAT and CDR2 as FNYEAQ (reference sequence). V dropped 5 bases and J dropped 7; count of bases not matched to a gene: 3. As DNA, the CDR3 is TGTGCCAGCAGCGACGGGACAGGGAATGAGCAGTTCTTC. Protein sequence: CASSDGTGNEQFF. The full variable domain, with the rest looked up from reference TRBV7-7 and TRBJ2-1, is GAGVSQSPRYKVTKRGQDVTLRCDPISSHATLYWYQQALGQGPEFLTYFNYEAQPDKSGLPSDRFSAERPEGSISTLTIQRTEQRDSAMYRCASSDGTGNEQFFGPGTRLTVL.

On this clone itself: Other DNA sequences in the same sample also yield this CDR3. The chain carries TRBV28 and TRBJ1-2; TRBD1 is a possible D gene (5 bases). Germline V CDR1 and CDR2: MDHEN, SYDVKM. This CDR3 region has 14 residues. Trimming took off 2 bases at V and 4 bases at J, with 11 bases between the two ends. CDR3 sequence reads: CASSLGGAGYGYTF. The CDR3, as DNA: TGTGCCAGCAGTTTAGGGGGAGCCGGCTATGGCTACACCTTC.

The chain couples TRBV30 to TRBJ1-6, with a possible D match to TRBD1 (5 bases). The V end was cut by 5 bases, the J end by 11 bases, with 19 bases between. The CDR3 totals 14 residues. Germline lookup yields CDR1 GTSNPN and CDR2 SVGIG (reference sequence). The CDR3 loop is CAWHQGIPGAPLHF. In nucleotides, the CDR3 is TGTGCCTGGCACCAAGGGATCCCGGGGGCACCCCTCCACTTT.

The chain employs TRBV27 and TRBJ1-1, with 7 bases aligning to TRBD1. CDR1 MNHEY and CDR2 SMNVEV come from the germline V gene (reference sequence). With V trimmed by 5 bases and J by 9 bases, 6 bases remained unmatched. The CDR3 is 12 amino acids. The CDR3 bases are TGTGCCAGCAGTCCAGGACAGGCCCAAGCTTTCTTT. Translated, it gives CASSPGQAQAFF.

The V gene is TRBV28, the J gene TRBJ1-2; D uncertain. The CDR3 is made up of 13 amino acids. The germline V gene has CDR1 MDHEN and CDR2 SYDVKM. Trimming removed 2 bases at V and 8 bases at J, with 12 bases between. The CDR3: CASSLTTLKGYTF. CDR3 in DNA: TGTGCCAGCAGTTTAACGACATTGAAAGGCTACACCTTC.

The chain employs TRBV5-6 and TRBJ2-7; D call uncertain. The CDR3 loop spans 18 amino acids. Trimming removed 0 bases at V and 0 bases at J, with 19 bases between. From germline, CDR1 is SGHDT and CDR2 YYEEEE. The CDR3, as DNA: TGTGCCAGCAGCTTGGGATATGCTTGGGATCCATCCTCCTACGAGCAGTACTTC. This gives the protein CASSLGYAWDPSSYEQYF.

The table lists this clone with a few counts. This chain uses TRBV18 with TRBJ1-3; weak D call: TRBD1 (5 bases). The V end was cut by 6 bases, the J end by 2 bases, with 14 bases between. The CDR3 covers 15 residues. In germline, CDR1 is KGHSH, CDR2 LQKENI. The DNA for the CDR3 is TGTGCCAGCTCGGGTGGGACGGGACCTGGAAACACCATATATTTT. Its translation is CASSGGTGPGNTIYF.